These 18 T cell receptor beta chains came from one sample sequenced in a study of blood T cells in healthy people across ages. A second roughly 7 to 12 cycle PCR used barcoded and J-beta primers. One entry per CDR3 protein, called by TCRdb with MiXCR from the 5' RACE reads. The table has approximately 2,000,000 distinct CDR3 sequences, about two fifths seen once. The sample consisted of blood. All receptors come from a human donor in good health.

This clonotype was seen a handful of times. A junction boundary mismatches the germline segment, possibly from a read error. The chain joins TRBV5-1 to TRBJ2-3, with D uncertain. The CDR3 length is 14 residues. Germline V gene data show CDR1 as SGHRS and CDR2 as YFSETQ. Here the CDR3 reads CASSHSDRTDTQYF. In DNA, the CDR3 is TGCGCCAGCAGCCACAGCGACCGCACGGATACGCAGTATTTT.

CDR3 in DNA: TGTGCCAGCAGCCAAGCCGGGACAGGGGGCGATCAGCCCCAGCATTTT. Its translation: CASSQAGTGGDQPQHF. The chain carries TRBV3-1 and TRBJ1-5, with 12 positions matching TRBD1. CDR1 and CDR2 from the germline V gene are LGHDT and YNNKEL (reference sequence). V trimming: 1 base; J trimming: 5 bases; junction bases outside the gene matches: 3. The CDR3 length is 16 residues.

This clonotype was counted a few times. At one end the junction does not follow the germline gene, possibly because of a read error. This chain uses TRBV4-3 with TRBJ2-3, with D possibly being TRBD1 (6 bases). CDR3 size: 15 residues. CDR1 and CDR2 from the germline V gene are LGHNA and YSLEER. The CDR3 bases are TGCGTCAGCAGCCAAGATCATGTGGGGGCCGATACGCAGTATTTT. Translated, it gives CVSSQDHVGADTQYF.

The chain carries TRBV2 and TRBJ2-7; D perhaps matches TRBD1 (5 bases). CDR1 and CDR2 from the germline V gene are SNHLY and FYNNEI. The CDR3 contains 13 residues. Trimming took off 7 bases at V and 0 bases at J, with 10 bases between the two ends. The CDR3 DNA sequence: TGTGCCAGCAAGGACACCCGCTCCTACGAGCAGTACTTC. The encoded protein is CASKDTRSYEQYF. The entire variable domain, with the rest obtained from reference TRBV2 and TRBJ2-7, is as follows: EPEVTQTPSHQVTQMGQEVILRCVPISNHLYFYWYRQILGQKVEFLVSFYNNEISEKSEIFDDQFSVERPDGSNFTLKIRSTKLEDSAMYFCASKDTRSYEQYFGPGTRLTVT.

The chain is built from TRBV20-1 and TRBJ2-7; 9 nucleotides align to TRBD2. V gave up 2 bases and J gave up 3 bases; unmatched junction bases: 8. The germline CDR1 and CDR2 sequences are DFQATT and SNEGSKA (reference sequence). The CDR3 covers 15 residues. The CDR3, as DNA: TGCAGTGCTAGATTGGCGGGGGGGTTCTTCTACGAGCAGTACTTC. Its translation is CSARLAGGFFYEQYF.

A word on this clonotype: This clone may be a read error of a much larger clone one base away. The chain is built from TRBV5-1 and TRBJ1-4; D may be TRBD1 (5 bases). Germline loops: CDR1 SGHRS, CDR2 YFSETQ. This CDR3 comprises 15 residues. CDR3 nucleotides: TGCGCCAGCAGCCGAGGGACGGCAACTGATGAAAAACTGTTTTTT. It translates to CASSRGTATDEKLFF.

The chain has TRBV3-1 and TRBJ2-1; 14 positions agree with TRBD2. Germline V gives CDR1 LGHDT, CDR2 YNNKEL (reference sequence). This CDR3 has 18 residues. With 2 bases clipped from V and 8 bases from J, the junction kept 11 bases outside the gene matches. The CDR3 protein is CASSQPVTSGGAGDEQFF. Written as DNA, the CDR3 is TGTGCCAGCAGCCAACCGGTGACTAGCGGGGGGGCCGGGGATGAGCAGTTCTTC.

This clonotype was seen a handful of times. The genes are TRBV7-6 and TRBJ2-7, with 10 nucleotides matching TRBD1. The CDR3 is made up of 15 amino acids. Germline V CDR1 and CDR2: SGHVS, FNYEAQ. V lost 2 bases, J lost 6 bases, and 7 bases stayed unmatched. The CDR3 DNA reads TGTGCCAGCAGCTTATGGACCGGGACAGGGGTCGAGCAGTACTTC. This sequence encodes CASSLWTGTGVEQYF.

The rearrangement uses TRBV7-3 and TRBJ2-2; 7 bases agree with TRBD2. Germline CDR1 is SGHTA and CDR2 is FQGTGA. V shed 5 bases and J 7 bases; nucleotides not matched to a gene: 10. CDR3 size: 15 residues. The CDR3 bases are TGTGCCAGCAGCCCCTTGGCGGGGGATTTCGGGGAGCTGTTTTTT. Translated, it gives CASSPLAGDFGELFF.

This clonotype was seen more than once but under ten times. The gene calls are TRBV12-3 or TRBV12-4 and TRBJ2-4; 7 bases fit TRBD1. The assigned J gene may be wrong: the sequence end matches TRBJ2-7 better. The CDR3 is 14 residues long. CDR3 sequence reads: CASSGDSLGYEQYF. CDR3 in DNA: TGTGCCAGCAGCGGGGACAGCTTAGGCTACGAGCAGTACTTC.

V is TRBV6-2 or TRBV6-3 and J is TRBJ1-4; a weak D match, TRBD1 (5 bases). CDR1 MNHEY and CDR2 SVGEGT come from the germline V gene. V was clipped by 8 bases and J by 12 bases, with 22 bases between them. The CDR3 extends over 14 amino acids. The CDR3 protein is CASQSSTGVRQLFF. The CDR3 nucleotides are TGTGCCAGCCAGTCTTCGACGGGGGTGAGGCAACTGTTTTTT.

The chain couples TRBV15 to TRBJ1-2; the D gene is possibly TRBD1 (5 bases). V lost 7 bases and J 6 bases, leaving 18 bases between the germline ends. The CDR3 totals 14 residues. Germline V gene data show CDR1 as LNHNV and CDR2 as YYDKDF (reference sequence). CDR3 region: CATTREWGNNGYTF. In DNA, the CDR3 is TGTGCCACCACGAGGGAGTGGGGGAATAATGGCTACACCTTC.

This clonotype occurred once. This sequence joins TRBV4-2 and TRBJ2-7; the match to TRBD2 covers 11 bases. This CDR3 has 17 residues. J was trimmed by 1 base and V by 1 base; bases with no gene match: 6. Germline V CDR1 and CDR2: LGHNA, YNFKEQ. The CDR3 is CASSQGAGLAGSYEQYF. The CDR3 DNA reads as TGTGCCAGCAGCCAAGGGGCCGGACTAGCGGGTTCCTACGAGCAGTACTTC.

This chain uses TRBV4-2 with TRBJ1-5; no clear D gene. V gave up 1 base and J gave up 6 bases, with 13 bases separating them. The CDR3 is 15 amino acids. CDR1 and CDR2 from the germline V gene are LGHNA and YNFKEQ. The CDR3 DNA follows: TGTGCCAGCAGCCAAGCCGCGGAGCGCGGTCAGCCCCAGCATTTT. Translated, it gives CASSQAAERGQPQHF.

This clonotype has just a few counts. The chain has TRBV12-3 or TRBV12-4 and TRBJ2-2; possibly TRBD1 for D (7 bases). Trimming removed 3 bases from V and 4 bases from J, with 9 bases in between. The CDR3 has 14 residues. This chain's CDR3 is CASSFQGGTGELFF. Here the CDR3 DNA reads TGTGCCAGCAGTTTTCAGGGGGGCACCGGGGAGCTGTTTTTT.

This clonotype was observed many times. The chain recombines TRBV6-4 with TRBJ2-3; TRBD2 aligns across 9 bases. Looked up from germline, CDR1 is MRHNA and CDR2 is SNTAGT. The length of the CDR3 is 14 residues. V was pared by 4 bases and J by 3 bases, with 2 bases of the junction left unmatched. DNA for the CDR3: TGTGCCAGCAGTGCTAGCGGGGTGACAGATACGCAGTATTTT. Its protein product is CASSASGVTDTQYF.

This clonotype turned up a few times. CDR3 sequence (DNA): TGCGCCAGCACCGGACAGTTTTCTGGGGCCAACGTCCTGACTTTC. This codes for CASTGQFSGANVLTF. The chain employs TRBV5-1 and TRBJ2-6; a possible D gene is TRBD1 (6 bases). Germline V gene lookup returns CDR1 SGHRS and CDR2 YFSETQ. There are 15 residues in the CDR3. The V end was cut by 6 bases, the J end by 1 base, with 11 bases between.

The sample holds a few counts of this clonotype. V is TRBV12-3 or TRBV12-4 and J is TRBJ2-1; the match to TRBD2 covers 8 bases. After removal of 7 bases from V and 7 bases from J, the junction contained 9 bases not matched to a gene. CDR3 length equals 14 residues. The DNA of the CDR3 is TGTGCCAGCAATACCGGGACTAGTAATAATGAGCAGTTCTTC. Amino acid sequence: CASNTGTSNNEQFF.